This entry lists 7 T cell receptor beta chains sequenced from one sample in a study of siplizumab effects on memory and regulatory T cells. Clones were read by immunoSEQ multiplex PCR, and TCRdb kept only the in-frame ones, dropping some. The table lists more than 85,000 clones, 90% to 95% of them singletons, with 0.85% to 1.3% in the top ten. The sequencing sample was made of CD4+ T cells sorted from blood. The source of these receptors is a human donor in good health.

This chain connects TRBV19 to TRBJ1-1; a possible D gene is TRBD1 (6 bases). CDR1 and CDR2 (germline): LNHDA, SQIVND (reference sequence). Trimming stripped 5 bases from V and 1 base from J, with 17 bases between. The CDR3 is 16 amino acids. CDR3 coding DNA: TGTGCCAGTAGTGGGGGGGCAGGGGCCAAGAACACTGAAGCTTTCTTT. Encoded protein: CASSGGAGAKNTEAFF.

The CDR3: CASSAGGSNEKLFF. The CDR3 nucleotides read TGTGCCAGCAGCGCCGGGGGTTCTAATGAAAAACTGTTTTTT. The chain couples TRBV7-3 to TRBJ1-4; D possibly corresponds to TRBD1 (5 bases). Looked up from germline, CDR1 is SGHTA and CDR2 is FQGTGA. The V and J ends lost 5 bases and 3 bases respectively, with 10 bases between them. The CDR3 totals 14 residues.

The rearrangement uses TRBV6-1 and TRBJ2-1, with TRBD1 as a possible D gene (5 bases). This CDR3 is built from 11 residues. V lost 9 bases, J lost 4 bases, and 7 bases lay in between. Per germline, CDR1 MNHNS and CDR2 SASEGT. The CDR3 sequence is CASQGYNEQFF. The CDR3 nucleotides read TGTGCCAGTCAGGGTTACAATGAGCAGTTCTTC.

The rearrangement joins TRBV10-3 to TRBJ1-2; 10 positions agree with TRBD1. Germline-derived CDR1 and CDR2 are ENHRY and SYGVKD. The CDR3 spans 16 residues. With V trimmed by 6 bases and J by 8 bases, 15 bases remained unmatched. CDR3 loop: CAIRQLTSGTGEGYTF. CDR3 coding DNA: TGTGCCATCAGGCAGCTTACCTCCGGGACAGGGGAAGGCTACACCTTC.

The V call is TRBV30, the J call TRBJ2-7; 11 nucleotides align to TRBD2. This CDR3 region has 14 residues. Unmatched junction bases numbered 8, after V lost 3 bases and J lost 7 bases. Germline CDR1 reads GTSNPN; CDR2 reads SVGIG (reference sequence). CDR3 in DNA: TGTGCCTGGAGGGGGACTAGCGGACTGAGGGAGCAGTACTTC. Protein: CAWRGTSGLREQYF.

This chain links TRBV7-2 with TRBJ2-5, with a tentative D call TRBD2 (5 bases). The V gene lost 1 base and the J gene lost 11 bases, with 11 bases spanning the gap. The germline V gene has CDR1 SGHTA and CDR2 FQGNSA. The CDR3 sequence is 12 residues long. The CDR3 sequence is CASSLVIRGQYF. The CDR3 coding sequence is TGTGCCAGCAGCTTAGTTATACGAGGGCAGTACTTC.

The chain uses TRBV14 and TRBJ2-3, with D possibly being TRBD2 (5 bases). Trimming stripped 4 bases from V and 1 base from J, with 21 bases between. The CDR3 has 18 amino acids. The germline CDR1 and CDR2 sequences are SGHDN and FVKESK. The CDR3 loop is CASSPRLYLAHGTDTQYF. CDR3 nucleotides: TGTGCCAGCAGCCCGAGACTATACCTAGCACACGGCACAGATACGCAGTATTTT.